This entry describes one T cell receptor (beta chain). This receptor's antigen is unknown. The input lacks base qualities; no much larger clone sits a single base away. Each donor gave one peripheral blood draw, averaging approximately 120 mL, which was collected into heparinised tubes. Naive, central memory, regulatory and stem cell-like memory CD4+ T cells were sorted on a BD FACSAria II using a panel including CD45RO, CCR7, CD25, CD127, CD95 and CD27. All sorted populations exceeded 95% purity. Right away, PBMCs were isolated by Lymphoprep density gradient centrifugation and were stained directly, with no culture step. Samples were stained and sorted in pairs, with one healthy donor and one patient per experiment, so that batch effects were minimized. The entire isolated RNA was reverse transcribed using the High Capacity cDNA Reverse Transcription Kit, and thus expressed TCRB transcripts were sequenced. Naive, central memory and regulatory T cell samples underwent deep immunoSEQ sequencing, averaging around 3.6 million total reads per sample. Sorted cells were lysed in RLT buffer, and RNA was extracted using DNase-treated RNeasy Micro or Mini kits according to cell number. Each cell subset was processed separately to prevent cross-contamination, with patient and healthy donor samples processed together. TCRB sequences were amplified from cDNA with the immunoSEQ multiplex PCR, producing 87-bp fragments spanning the CDR3 region. The amplicons were sequenced using the Illumina HiSeq platform. As for the authors' bioinformatics: Synthetic template baselines were used to correct PCR bias computationally, reads within Hamming distance 2 were collapsed, and singletons that could not be merged were discarded. By aligning reads against IMGT, V, D and J genes, CDR3 length, and insertions or deletions at six rearrangement sites were assigned. Within each subset, clonotype counts were normalized to the number of sorted cells before true diversity and Gini coefficients were calculated with the tcR R package. The overlap coefficient, calculated on TCRB nucleotide sequences, was used to measure repertoire sharing. Out-of-frame TCRB sequences from naive cells were analyzed as a proxy for the pre-selection repertoire. Entries here come from immuneACCESS through TCRdb and include only in-frame sequences with V and J called. Some clones fail to appear in such tables; in the studies checked, an unresolved V gene covers under half of the shortfall, and the cause of the remainder is unknown. V and J calls and clone size come straight from that table; D and trimming were deduced from the DNA. The sample table shows about 900,000 clones, and 17% are seen once. The top ten constitute 0.023% of the sample.

The data derive from a study of beta chain features in type 1 diabetes (dated by TCRdb to 2016 to 2018). In terms of the full investigation: Mean age, gender distribution, total cell number and subset yield did not differ between patients and healthy donors. A total of approximately 100,000,000 sorted cells were examined across all samples, and the number of cells per subset was strongly correlated with RNA yield. The study compared the TCRB repertoires of sorted circulating CD4+ T cell subsets in recently diagnosed type 1 diabetes patients with those in matched healthy donors. Regulatory and stem cell-like memory subsets were obtained from only 8 patients and about eight healthy donors, while naive and central memory subsets were obtained from all 28 donors.

Relative to germline, V is 6 bases shorter and J is 10 bases shorter, with 18 bases between their ends. Inclusive of the bounding cysteine and phenylalanine, the CDR3 is 14 residues long. Only the CDR3 part of the read is kept: 42 bases, read in frame from the first base. CDR1 is given as MNHEY and CDR2 as SVGAGI, both from the germline V gene. Points the paper makes about the study in general: Naive, central memory and regulatory TCRB repertoires appeared more similar among patients than among healthy donors. Only small numbers of individuals were included in the HLA sub-analyses, which left unresolved whether HLA type had any influence on TCRB rearrangement. PCR may preferentially amplify shorter templates, but because patient and control samples were amplified and corrected together, any resulting skew would affect both groups equally. Because cDNA was sequenced instead of genomic DNA, highly expressing activated cells could be over-represented, though the groups showed no difference in activation or CD3 levels. Fewer insertions and more nucleotide deletions at VDJ recombination sites were observed in patients with type 1 diabetes, implying thymic rearrangement abnormalities. Type 1 diabetes patients showed a moderate but significant shortening of TCRB CDR3 length in all four CD4+ subsets.

This sequence was found in a woman between 18 and 29 years old in good health. The sample taken for sequencing was naive CD4+ T cells from blood. The cell subset or site label of this sample denotes: true naive CD4+ T cells. The chain joins TRBV6-5 to TRBJ1-4; the best D guess is TRBD1, with 5 bases matching. The DNA is as follows: TGTGCCAGCAGATCGCAGGCAGCGGGGGGAAAACTGTTTTTT. Its product reads: CASRSQAAGGKLFF.